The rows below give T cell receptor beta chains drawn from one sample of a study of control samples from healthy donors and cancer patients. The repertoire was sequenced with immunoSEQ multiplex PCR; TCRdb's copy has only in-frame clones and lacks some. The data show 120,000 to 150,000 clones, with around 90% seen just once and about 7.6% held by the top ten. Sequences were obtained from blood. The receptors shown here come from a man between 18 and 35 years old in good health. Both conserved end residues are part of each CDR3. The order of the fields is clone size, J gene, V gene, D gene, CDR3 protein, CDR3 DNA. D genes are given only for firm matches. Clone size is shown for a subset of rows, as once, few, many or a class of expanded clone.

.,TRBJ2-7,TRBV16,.,CASSQSWSTYEQYF,TGTGCCAGCAGCCAATCCTGGTCAACCTACGAGCAGTACTTC
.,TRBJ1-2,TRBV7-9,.,CASSLFGSENYGYTF,TGTGCCAGCAGCTTATTCGGCTCAGAAAACTATGGCTACACCTTC
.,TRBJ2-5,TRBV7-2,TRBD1,CASSQSTGVVETQYF,TGTGCCAGCAGCCAATCGACAGGGGTTGTAGAGACCCAGTACTTC
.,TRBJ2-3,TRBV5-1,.,CASLPSPSNTDTQYF,TGCGCCAGCCTACCCTCCCCGTCAAACACAGATACGCAGTATTTT
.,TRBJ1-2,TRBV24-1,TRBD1,CATSDTDRPLYGYTF,TGTGCCACCAGTGATACGGACAGGCCGCTTTATGGCTACACCTTC
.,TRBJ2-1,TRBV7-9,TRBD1,CASSPGTGRLNEQFF,TGTGCCAGCAGCCCAGGGACAGGGAGGCTCAATGAGCAGTTCTTC
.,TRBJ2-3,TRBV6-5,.,CASSLKFRGIDTQYF,TGTGCCAGCAGTCTAAAGTTCCGGGGGATAGATACGCAGTATTTT
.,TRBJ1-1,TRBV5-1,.,CASSFSTNTEAFF,TGCGCCAGCAGCTTTAGTACGAACACTGAAGCTTTCTTT
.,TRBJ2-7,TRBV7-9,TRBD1,CASSPPTGMIEQYF,TGTGCCAGCAGCCCCCCGACAGGGATGATCGAGCAGTACTTC
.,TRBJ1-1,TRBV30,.,CAWYYRSTEAFF,TGTGCCTGGTATTACAGGAGTACTGAAGCTTTCTTT
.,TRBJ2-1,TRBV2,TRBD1,CASSEVTGGMGEQFF,TGTGCCAGCAGTGAAGTTACAGGGGGTATGGGTGAGCAGTTCTTC
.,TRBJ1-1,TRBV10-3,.,CAISESGYTEAFF,TGTGCCATCAGTGAGTCAGGTTACACTGAAGCTTTCTTT
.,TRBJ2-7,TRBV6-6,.,CASSYSISESYEQYF,TGTGCCAGCAGTTACTCGATATCCGAGTCCTACGAGCAGTACTTC
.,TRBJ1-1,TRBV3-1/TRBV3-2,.,CASSNRGGTEAFF,TGTGCCAGCAGCAACAGAGGGGGGACTGAAGCTTTCTTT
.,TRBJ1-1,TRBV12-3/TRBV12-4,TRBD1,CANWNRGVTEAFF,TGTGCCAATTGGAACAGGGGAGTCACTGAAGCTTTCTTT
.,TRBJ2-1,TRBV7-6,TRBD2,CASSLGTKRQAGLLGEFF,TGTGCCAGCAGCCTAGGGACTAAGCGCCAAGCGGGGTTACTGGGAGAGTTCTTC
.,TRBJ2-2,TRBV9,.,CASSVVMTGELFF,TGTGCCAGCAGCGTAGTGATGACCGGGGAGCTGTTTTTT
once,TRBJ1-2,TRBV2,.,CASRGGPLLTDGYTF,TGTGCCAGCAGGGGGGGACCTCTCCTTACCGACGGCTACACCTTC
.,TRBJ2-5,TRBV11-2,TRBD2,CASSLAGLATETQYF,TGTGCCAGCAGCTTAGCGGGACTAGCTACGGAGACCCAGTACTTC
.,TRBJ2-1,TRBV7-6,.,CASSLGPGHLDDEQFF,TGTGCCAGCAGCTTAGGGCCAGGTCATTTGGACGATGAGCAGTTCTTC
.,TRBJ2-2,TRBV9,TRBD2,CASSEGLAGVNTGELFF,TGTGCCAGCAGCGAGGGACTAGCGGGGGTCAACACCGGGGAGCTGTTTTTT
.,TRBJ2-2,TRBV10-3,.,CAIRGLTTGELFF,TGTGCCATCAGAGGACTAACCACCGGGGAGCTGTTTTTT
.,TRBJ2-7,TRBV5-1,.,CASSLAGHPIDEQYF,TGCGCCAGCAGCTTGGCTGGACACCCAATAGACGAGCAGTACTTC
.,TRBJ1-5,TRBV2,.,CASSEVSRGGNQPQHF,TGTGCCAGCAGTGAAGTAAGCAGGGGAGGCAATCAGCCCCAGCATTTT
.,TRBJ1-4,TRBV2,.,CASSDRGPEKLFF,TGTGCCAGCAGTGACAGGGGCCCTGAAAAACTGTTTTTT
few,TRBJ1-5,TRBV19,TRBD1,CASSPGQAYSNQPQHF,TGTGCCAGTAGTCCCGGACAGGCCTATAGCAATCAGCCCCAGCATTTT
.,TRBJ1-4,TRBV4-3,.,CASSQDGLRNEKLFF,TGCGCCAGCAGCCAGGACGGACTACGTAATGAAAAACTGTTTTTT
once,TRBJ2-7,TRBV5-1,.,CASSSKGNEQYF,TGCGCCAGCAGCTCCAAGGGTAACGAGCAGTACTTC
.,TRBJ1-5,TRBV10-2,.,CASSEYTDSNQPQHF,TGCGCCAGCAGTGAATACACTGATAGCAATCAGCCCCAGCATTTT
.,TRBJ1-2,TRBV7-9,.,CASSPTGGIPNYGYTF,TGTGCCAGCAGCCCAACGGGGGGGATACCTAACTATGGCTACACCTTC
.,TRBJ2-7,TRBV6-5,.,CASSYRQTTSYEQYF,TGTGCCAGCAGTTATCGCCAGACTACTTCCTACGAGCAGTACTTC